This T cell receptor beta chain originates from a study of cytomegalovirus exposure and HLA in healthy donors. Broader study findings: According to an earlier analysis, most TCR beta V segments yielded productive rearrangements about 90% or about 30% of the time.

The germline gives CDR1 MDHEN, CDR2 SYDVKM. CDR3 length: 14 amino acids. Details on this clone: The target antigen is unknown. An end of the junction does not agree with germline; a read error may underlie this.

PCR primers comprised 60 Vbeta and 13 Jbeta primers. TCRdb keeps only in-frame clones here, not all; method: immunoSEQ multiplex PCR. Of about 160,000 clones in the sample, 63% were seen once. Sequenced material: PBMCs. The sequence was collected from a woman aged 60 to 75 in good health and CMV-seropositive. The J gene is TRBJ2-5, the V gene TRBV28; 7 nucleotides match TRBD2. The CDR3 loop is CASTYGRFQEAQYF. The CDR3 DNA reads TGTGCCAGCACCTACGGGAGGTTCCAAGAGGCCCAGTACTTC.